This TCR beta chain stems from a study of T-cell memory formation after mild COVID-19. Trimming took 3 bases from V and 1 from J, leaving 7 bases between them. Germline CDR1 and CDR2: SEHNR and FQNEAQ (reference sequence). This CDR3 comprises 14 residues. Study-level results: The main location of contracting CD4+ clones was CM and EM, and that of contracting CD8+ clones was EMRA.

Constant-segment primers served in 5'RACE that generated TCR alpha and TCR beta cDNA libraries bearing sample barcodes and UMIs. MiXCR, applied by TCRdb to the 5' RACE reads, yields one record per CDR3 protein. This table has 470,000 or so distinct CDR3 sequences, roughly 18% appearing once. This clonotype was picked up many times. The antigen is not known. The V and J genes are TRBV7-9 and TRBJ1-5; D remains unclear. The receptor was isolated from a man aged 18 to 35 who had mild COVID-19 (a few samples of this study predate the infection). Cell type and time point are not known. What was sequenced was PBMCs or a T cell subset sorted from them (not recorded which). CDR3 sequence reads: CASSLLGSNQPQHF. The DNA of the CDR3 is TGTGCCAGCAGCTTGTTGGGGAGCAATCAGCCCCAGCATTTT.